This T cell receptor beta chain came from a study of shared clonotypes between healthy human individuals. About the study: The study drew on two women and a few men aged 18 to 49 as donors.

Overall study findings and caveats: Sorted-subset sequencing was shown by rarefaction to be incomplete despite large depth.

The assay was immunoSEQ multiplex PCR, and TCRdb's table has in-frame clones only and misses some. The sample yields 2,100,000 or so clones, about 94% seen once. On this clone itself: Its cognate antigen is unknown.

The CDR3 has 17 amino acids. The V gene's germline CDR1 is MNHEY and CDR2 SMNVEV (reference sequence). V gave up 6 bases and J gave up 9 bases; unmatched junction bases: 20. Input material: naive CD4+ T cells sorted from blood. Regarding subset: CD45RA+ positively selected. This TCR derives from a man in his late teens or twenties in good health. The chain has TRBV27 and TRBJ1-1, with 9 nucleotides matching TRBD1. The CDR3 DNA follows: TGTGCCAGCAGCCAAGGCCCCAGCACAGGGGGCATGGAGCAAGCTTTCTTT. This encodes CASSQGPSTGGMEQAFF.